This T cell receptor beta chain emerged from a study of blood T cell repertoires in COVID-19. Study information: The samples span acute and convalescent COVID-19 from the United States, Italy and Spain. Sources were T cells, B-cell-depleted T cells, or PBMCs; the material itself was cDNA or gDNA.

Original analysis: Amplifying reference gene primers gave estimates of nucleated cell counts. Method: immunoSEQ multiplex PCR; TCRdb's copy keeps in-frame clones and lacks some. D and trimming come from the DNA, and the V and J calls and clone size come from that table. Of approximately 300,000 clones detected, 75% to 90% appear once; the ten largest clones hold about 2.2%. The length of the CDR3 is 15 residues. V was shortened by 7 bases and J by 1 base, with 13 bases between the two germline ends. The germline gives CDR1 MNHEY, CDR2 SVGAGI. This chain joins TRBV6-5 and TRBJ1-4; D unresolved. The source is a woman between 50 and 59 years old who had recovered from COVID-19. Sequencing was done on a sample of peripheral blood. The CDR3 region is CASKTAFGTNEKLFF. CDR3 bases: TGTGCCAGCAAAACAGCCTTCGGAACTAATGAAAAACTGTTTTTT.